This TCR beta chain emerged from a study of OX40 agonist ivuxolimab in advanced cancers. On the study more broadly: It was ivuxolimab, an agonistic anti-OX40 (CD134) antibody, that patients were treated with.

Germline V gene data show CDR1 as MRHNA and CDR2 as SNTAGT. The CDR3 spans 14 residues. The V end was cut by 2 bases, the J end by 9 bases, with 16 bases between. Peripheral blood came from all dose cohorts at three timepoints. The study, taken as a whole, reports: The study found among the lowest clonal expansion in partial responders at 0.1-3.0 mg/kg. Still undetermined is the antigen specificity of the expanded peripheral T cells.

With regard to this clone: What it binds is not known.

This table comes from immunoSEQ multiplex PCR, and its TCRdb copy is limited to in-frame clones, with some not included. This sample has nearly 45,000 clones, with around 84% found just once. The TCR was taken from an adult with an advanced solid tumor such as melanoma, head and neck, liver or kidney cancer. Sequencing was performed on CD4+ or CD8+ T cells sorted from blood, taken in a trial of the OX40 agonist ivuxolimab. The rearrangement links TRBV6-4 to TRBJ1-2; a weak D match, TRBD1 (5 bases). DNA of the CDR3: TGTGCCAGCAGTGACCCGGACATCCCGAGGCGCTACACCTTC. Translated: CASSDPDIPRRYTF.